This passage covers 24 T cell receptor beta chains from one sample sequenced in a study of blood T cell repertoires in COVID-19. The data were produced by immunoSEQ multiplex PCR, yet TCRdb's version contains in-frame clones alone and is incomplete. The sample has roughly 81,000 clones; about 85% are singletons. The sample taken for sequencing was peripheral blood. These receptors originate from a woman of 80 years or more with COVID-19, enrolled during active disease.

The J gene is TRBJ1-2, the V gene TRBV2; TRBD1 matches at 7 bases. In germline, CDR1 is SNHLY, CDR2 FYNNEI. J lost 2 bases, V lost 7 bases, and 4 bases had no gene match. This CDR3 is built from 13 residues. CDR3 residues: CASTWDSNYGYTF. DNA of the CDR3: TGTGCCAGCACTTGGGACAGCAACTATGGCTACACCTTC.

The chain carries TRBV5-1 and TRBJ2-2; D is ambiguous. The CDR3 is made up of 16 amino acids. Per germline, CDR1 SGHRS and CDR2 YFSETQ. Trimming removed 0 bases at V and 4 bases at J, with 13 bases between. CDR3 region: CASSLGRSLFTGELFF. The CDR3 nucleotides read TGCGCCAGCAGCTTGGGTCGTAGCCTCTTCACCGGGGAGCTGTTTTTT.

V usage is TRBV2 and J usage is TRBJ1-5; the D is unclear. In germline, CDR1 is SNHLY, CDR2 FYNNEI. The CDR3 covers 13 residues. V was trimmed by 6 bases and J by 3 bases, leaving 9 bases between them. CDR3 DNA sequence: TGTGCCAGCAGCGGAGGGAACAATCAGCCCCAGCATTTT. Its protein product is CASSGGNNQPQHF. Full variable domain (missing parts from reference TRBV2 and TRBJ1-5): EPEVTQTPSHQVTQMGQEVILRCVPISNHLYFYWYRQILGQKVEFLVSFYNNEISEKSEIFDDQFSVERPDGSNFTLKIRSTKLEDSAMYFCASSGGNNQPQHFGDGTRLSIL.

On this clone itself: The sample has other DNA sequences that encode this CDR3 too. The gene calls are TRBV29-1 and TRBJ2-3; D possibly corresponds to TRBD1 (5 bases). Germline lookup yields CDR1 SQVTM and CDR2 ANQGSEA. The germline V and J ends were trimmed by 1 base and 6 bases, with 8 bases remaining between them. CDR3 size: 12 residues. This CDR3 reads CSVEGGSDTQYF. CDR3 DNA: TGCAGCGTTGAAGGGGGCTCGGATACGCAGTATTTT.

The chain has TRBV4-1 and TRBJ2-1, with 7 bases that match TRBD2. Germline assignment: CDR1 MGHRA and CDR2 YSYEKL. CDR3 size: 16 residues. V trimming: 0 bases; J trimming: 10 bases; junction bases outside the gene matches: 12. CDR3 bases: TGCGCCAGCAGCCAAGAGGAGGTGGGAGGGCAGCTGGAGCAGTTCTTC. It translates to CASSQEEVGGQLEQFF.

J is TRBJ2-1 and V is TRBV10-3; TRBD2 matches 7 bases. In germline, CDR1 is ENHRY, CDR2 SYGVKD. The CDR3 covers 14 residues. V gave up 8 bases and J gave up 4 bases; unmatched junction bases: 8. CDR3 residues: CAIQASGQYNEQFF. In nucleotides, the CDR3 is TGTGCCATCCAGGCTAGCGGCCAGTACAATGAGCAGTTCTTC.

This sequence joins TRBV4-3 and TRBJ1-1, with D possibly matching TRBD1 (5 bases). V shed 3 bases and J shed 5 bases, with 10 bases lying between them. Germline V gives CDR1 LGHNA, CDR2 YSLEER. CDR3 length: 13 amino acids. The DNA for the CDR3 is TGCGCCAGCAGCCAGGGGGGAAGTACTGAAGCTTTCTTT. It is translated as CASSQGGSTEAFF.

The chain is built from TRBV30 and TRBJ1-1, with D possibly matching TRBD1 (5 bases). V dropped 0 bases and J dropped 0 bases, with 11 bases sitting between them. This CDR3 region has 15 residues. CDR1 and CDR2 (germline): GTSNPN, SVGIG (reference sequence). CDR3 sequence: CAWSVLGGVNTEAFF. The CDR3 region has the DNA TGTGCCTGGAGTGTACTTGGAGGGGTGAACACTGAAGCTTTCTTT.

This chain connects TRBV27 to TRBJ2-2; 7 bases are shared with TRBD1. After removal of 5 bases from V and 5 bases from J, the junction contained 11 bases not matched to a gene. Germline V lookup: CDR1 MNHEY, CDR2 SMNVEV (reference sequence). This CDR3 region has 16 residues. CDR3 sequence reads: CASSLNRGPGTGELFF. As DNA, the CDR3 is TGTGCCAGCAGTCTCAACAGGGGCCCGGGGACCGGGGAGCTGTTTTTT.

This chain joins TRBV29-1 and TRBJ2-1; D might be TRBD1 (6 bases). With 8 bases removed from V and 5 bases from J, the gap between germline ends came to 13 bases. Germline loops: CDR1 SQVTM, CDR2 ANQGSEA. CDR3 length: 12 residues. The CDR3 coding sequence is TGCAGCTCGGGGACATTCAACAATGAGCAGTTCTTC. It yields the protein CSSGTFNNEQFF.

This chain links TRBV30 with TRBJ2-3, with 7 bases identical to TRBD1. The CDR3 loop spans 14 amino acids. Trimming cost V 5 bases and J 1 base; bases outside gene matches: 6. The germline V gene has CDR1 GTSNPN and CDR2 SVGIG (reference sequence). The CDR3 region is CAWGLGGGTDTQYF. In nucleotides, the CDR3 is TGTGCCTGGGGTTTAGGGGGCGGCACAGATACGCAGTATTTT.

DNA for the CDR3: TGTGCCACCAGTGACAGGAACTATGGCTACACCTTC. This sequence encodes CATSDRNYGYTF. The V and J genes are TRBV24-1 and TRBJ1-2; no reliable D call. V was pared by 4 bases and J by 2 bases, with 4 bases between. Germline values: CDR1 KGHDR, CDR2 SFDVKD. This CDR3 has 12 residues.

V gene TRBV5-4 combines with J gene TRBJ2-1, with 13 nucleotides matching TRBD2. Germline V CDR1 and CDR2: SGHNT, YYREEE (reference sequence). This CDR3 has 15 amino acids. J gave up 8 bases and V 4 bases, and 6 bases lay outside the gene matches. The CDR3 sequence: CASSQTSGGLYEQFF. CDR3 bases: TGTGCCAGCAGCCAGACTAGCGGGGGGTTGTATGAGCAGTTCTTC.

The V and J genes are TRBV7-9 and TRBJ1-6; D is unclear. The V and J ends lost 5 bases and 6 bases respectively, with 14 bases between them. The CDR3 covers 15 residues. Germline loops: CDR1 SEHNR, CDR2 FQNEAQ (reference sequence). Here the CDR3 DNA reads TGTGCCAGCAGCGGCACCGCGGGTGGTAATTCACCCCTCCACTTT. Its protein is CASSGTAGGNSPLHF.

This chain connects TRBV28 to TRBJ1-2, with 10 bases that match TRBD1. After removal of 2 bases from V and 1 base from J, the junction contained 10 bases not matched to a gene. From germline, CDR1 is MDHEN and CDR2 SYDVKM. This CDR3 has 18 amino acids. CDR3 nucleotide sequence: TGTGCCAGCAGTTTACGCCGGGACAGGGGACTATTTAACTATGGCTACACCTTC. Residues: CASSLRRDRGLFNYGYTF.

The chain combines TRBV5-1 with TRBJ1-4; D not certain. The V and J ends lost 8 bases and 3 bases respectively, with 14 bases between them. Germline loops: CDR1 SGHRS, CDR2 YFSETQ. This CDR3 has 14 amino acids. The DNA for the CDR3 is TGCGCCAGAGAAATCCGGGTTTCTAATGAAAAACTGTTTTTT. This sequence encodes CAREIRVSNEKLFF.

The V and J genes are TRBV7-3 and TRBJ1-1; D remains ambiguous. V lost 3 bases and J 1 base, leaving 6 bases between the germline ends. CDR1 is SGHTA, CDR2 FQGTGA, per germline. CDR3 size: 13 residues. The CDR3 DNA sequence: TGTGCCAGCAGCTTGCAGGAGAACACTGAAGCTTTCTTT. Amino acid sequence: CASSLQENTEAFF.

Only one count was recorded for this clone. The chain combines TRBV2 with TRBJ2-3; the match to TRBD2 covers 10 bases. The CDR3 covers 16 residues. The junction had 6 bases not matched to a gene; V was cut back by 6 bases and J by 0 bases. The germline gives CDR1 SNHLY, CDR2 FYNNEI. Here the CDR3 reads CASRSGLAISTDTQYF. The CDR3 nucleotides read TGTGCCAGCAGGTCGGGACTAGCGATTAGCACAGATACGCAGTATTTT. Based on the CDR3 plus reference TRBV2 and TRBJ2-3, the full variable domain is EPEVTQTPSHQVTQMGQEVILRCVPISNHLYFYWYRQILGQKVEFLVSFYNNEISEKSEIFDDQFSVERPDGSNFTLKIRSTKLEDSAMYFCASRSGLAISTDTQYFGPGTRLTVL.

The gene calls are TRBV9 and TRBJ2-5; 8 positions agree with TRBD2. Losses at the gene ends were 2 bases for V and 5 bases for J; bases not matched to a gene: 5. The CDR3 is 14 residues long. Germline V gene sequence: CDR1 SGDLS, CDR2 YYNGEE. The CDR3, as DNA: TGTGCCAGCAGCGTCGGGGGGGCCATGGAGACCCAGTACTTC. It yields the protein CASSVGGAMETQYF.

This chain links TRBV7-3 with TRBJ2-3; tentatively, D is TRBD2 (6 bases). Germline lookup yields CDR1 SGHTA and CDR2 FQGTGA. The CDR3 runs 14 residues. Between the trimmed V and J ends, which lost 4 bases and 2 bases, there was a span of 10 bases. CDR3 region: CASSSGLHTDTQYF. The CDR3 DNA sequence: TGTGCCAGCAGCTCGGGACTGCACACAGATACGCAGTATTTT. The complete variable domain, with remaining parts taken from reference TRBV7-3 and TRBJ2-3, reads GAGVSQTPSNKVTEKGKYVELRCDPISGHTALYWYRQSLGQGPEFLIYFQGTGAADDSGLPNDRFFAVRPEGSVSTLKIQRTERGDSAVYLCASSSGLHTDTQYFGPGTRLTVL.

The V and J genes are TRBV28 and TRBJ2-2; possible D gene TRBD1, 5 bases. The CDR3 has 13 residues. Trimming took off 1 base at V and 5 bases at J, with 5 bases between the two ends. Germline loops: CDR1 MDHEN, CDR2 SYDVKM. This CDR3 is CASSLSGTGELFF. As DNA, the CDR3 is TGTGCCAGCAGTTTATCAGGGACCGGGGAGCTGTTTTTT.

This chain joins TRBV18 and TRBJ2-7; 7 positions agree with TRBD1. Germline values: CDR1 KGHSH, CDR2 LQKENI. V gave up 2 bases and J gave up 5 bases; unmatched junction bases: 3. The CDR3 extends over 13 amino acids. The CDR3, as DNA: TGTGCCAGCTCACCAAACAGGGGTGACGAGCAGTACTTC. Translating gives CASSPNRGDEQYF.

J is TRBJ2-7 and V is TRBV27; possible D gene TRBD2, 5 bases. Germline V gene data show CDR1 as MNHEY and CDR2 as SMNVEV (reference sequence). V lost 5 bases and J 3 bases, leaving 11 bases between the germline ends. The CDR3 sequence is 13 residues long. As DNA, the CDR3 is TGTGCCAGCAGTAACGGGAAGAGCTACGAGCAGTACTTC. It specifies CASSNGKSYEQYF.

The chain carries TRBV9 and TRBJ2-3; D perhaps matches TRBD2 (5 bases). Germline CDR1 is SGDLS and CDR2 is YYNGEE. The CDR3 contains 13 residues. V lost 3 bases and J 5 bases, leaving 10 bases between the germline ends. CDR3: CASSAAREDTQYF. The CDR3 DNA reads as TGTGCCAGCAGCGCTGCGAGGGAAGATACGCAGTATTTT.